These T cell receptor beta chains were read from a single sample in a study of blood T cell repertoires in COVID-19. Assay used: immunoSEQ multiplex PCR; TCRdb lists only in-frame clones, some missing. The sample shows more than 95,000 clones, over 75% of them seen only once. Material for sequencing was peripheral blood. These receptors were taken from a man aged 60 to 69 with acute or convalescent COVID-19. The CDR3 runs from the conserved cysteine through the conserved F or W. A D gene is named only where the DNA matches it firmly. Part of the rows lack a size; the others show once, few, many or a class for expanded clones.

CDR3 DNA	CDR3 protein	CDR3 length	clone size	V gene	J gene	D gene
TGTGCCAGCAGCCCTATACGACTTTTGCTGGAGACCCAGTACTTC	CASSPIRLLLETQYF	15	few	TRBV5-8	TRBJ2-5	NA
TGTGCCAGCAGCTTGTCAGGGGTTGATGGCTACACCTTC	CASSLSGVDGYTF	13	NA	TRBV5-4	TRBJ1-2	NA
TGTGCCAGTAGTATAGGCGTGAGCGGGCCCCAAGAGACCCAGTACTTC	CASSIGVSGPQETQYF	16	NA	TRBV19	TRBJ2-5	NA
TGCAGCGTTGCACAGATAAATGAGCAGTTCTTC	CSVAQINEQFF	11	NA	TRBV29-1	TRBJ2-1	NA
TGTGCCAGTAGTATAGCCAGTGTAGCCAAAAACATTCAGTACTTC	CASSIASVAKNIQYF	15	NA	TRBV19	TRBJ2-4	NA
TGTGCCAGCAGTTTATTGGGACAGCTTGAAGAGACCCAGTACTTC	CASSLLGQLEETQYF	15	NA	TRBV27	TRBJ2-5	TRBD1
TGTGCCAGCAGTTTACAGGGGGAGGAGACCCAGTACTTC	CASSLQGEETQYF	13	NA	TRBV27	TRBJ2-5	TRBD1
TGTGCCAGCAGTAACCGGGAGACCCAGTACTTC	CASSNRETQYF	11	NA	TRBV6-2/TRBV6-3	TRBJ2-5	NA
TGTGCCAGCACTCTTACAGGGGAGCTGTTTTTT	CASTLTGELFF	11	NA	TRBV28	TRBJ2-2	NA
TGCAGCGCCCAAGTAGCCCAGCATTTT	CSAQVAQHF	9	NA	TRBV29-1	TRBJ1-5	NA
TGTGCCAGCAGTTTATGGAGGCTAGCGGGAGGGCCCGGGGAGCTGTTTTTT	CASSLWRLAGGPGELFF	17	few	TRBV28	TRBJ2-2	TRBD2
TGTGCCAGCAGCTTAACGGGGGAGGGCAGTGAAGCTTTCTTT	CASSLTGEGSEAFF	14	NA	TRBV7-3	TRBJ1-1	NA
TGTGCCAGCAATCCGGGGGAGCGGGAGTACAATGAGCAGTTCTTC	CASNPGEREYNEQFF	15	NA	TRBV21-1	TRBJ2-1	NA
TGCAGTGCTGGATCAGGGTCGACGCAGTATTTT	CSAGSGSTQYF	11	NA	TRBV20-1	TRBJ2-3	NA
TGTGCCAGCACCGGGGGGGGACGAGTGTTTTACAATGAGCAGTTCTTC	CASTGGGRVFYNEQFF	16	NA	TRBV11-2	TRBJ2-1	TRBD2
TGCAGTGCTAGTCCGGGACAAGACTACGAGCAGTACTTC	CSASPGQDYEQYF	13	NA	TRBV20-1	TRBJ2-7	NA
TGTGCCAGCAGCTCCCGACAGGGGGCCTTCACCGGGGAGCTGTTTTTT	CASSSRQGAFTGELFF	16	NA	TRBV7-2	TRBJ2-2	TRBD1
TGTGCCAGCAGCGTAGCTACCGAGGGCTCTGGGGCCAACGTCCTGACTTTC	CASSVATEGSGANVLTF	17	once	TRBV9	TRBJ2-6	NA
TGTGCCAGTACCCGGCAGGGCTCCGGGGAGCTGTTTTTT	CASTRQGSGELFF	13	NA	TRBV19	TRBJ2-2	NA
TGTGCCACCAGTACGAGTTCGGGTTTTGAAGAGACCCAGTACTTC	CATSTSSGFEETQYF	15	NA	TRBV24-1	TRBJ2-5	NA